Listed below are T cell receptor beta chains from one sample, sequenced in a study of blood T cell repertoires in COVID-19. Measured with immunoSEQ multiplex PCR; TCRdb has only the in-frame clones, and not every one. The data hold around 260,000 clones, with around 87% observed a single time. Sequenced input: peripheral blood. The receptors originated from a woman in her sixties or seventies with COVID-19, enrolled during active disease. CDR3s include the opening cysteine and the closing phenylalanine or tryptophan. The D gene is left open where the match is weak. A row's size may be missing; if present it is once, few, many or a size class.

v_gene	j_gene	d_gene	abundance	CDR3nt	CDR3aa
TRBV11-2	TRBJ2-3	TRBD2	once	TGTGCCAGCAGCTTACTCGGGACTAGCGGGAGCTTAAATACGCAGTATTTT	CASSLLGTSGSLNTQYF
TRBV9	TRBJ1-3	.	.	TGTGCCAGCAGCGGGGGGGGACGGACCTCGAACACCATATATTTT	CASSGGGRTSNTIYF
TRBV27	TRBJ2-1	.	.	TGTGCCAGCAGTTTTCTGGCGGGATCATACAATGAGCAGTTCTTC	CASSFLAGSYNEQFF
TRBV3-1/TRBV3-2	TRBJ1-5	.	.	TGTGCCAGCAGCCACGGAGGGGATCAGCCCCAGCATTTT	CASSHGGDQPQHF
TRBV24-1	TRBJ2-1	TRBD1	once	TGTGCCACCAGTGATCCGGGACAGGGATTGGCATACAATGAGCAGTTCTTC	CATSDPGQGLAYNEQFF
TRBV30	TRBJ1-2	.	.	TGTGCCTGGAGCGGGAACTATGGCTACACCTTC	CAWSGNYGYTF
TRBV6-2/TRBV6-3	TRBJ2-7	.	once	TGTGCCAGCAGCGCGCTCCGGGTGCCCTACGAGCAGTACTTC	CASSALRVPYEQYF
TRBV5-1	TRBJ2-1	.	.	TGCGCCAGCAGCTCACAACTACGGGAGCAGTTCTTC	CASSSQLREQFF
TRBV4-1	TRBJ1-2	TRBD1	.	TGCGCCAGCAGCCCACCCCAGGGGGTTCATGGCTACACCTTC	CASSPPQGVHGYTF
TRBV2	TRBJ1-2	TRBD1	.	TGTGCCAGCAGGCTAGGGGGCGCCGGTTACGGCTACACCTTC	CASRLGGAGYGYTF
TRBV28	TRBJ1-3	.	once	TGTGCCAGCGGGCGCGTGGGCGTCCGCTCTGGAAACACCATATATTTT	CASGRVGVRSGNTIYF
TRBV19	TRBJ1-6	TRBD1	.	TGTGCCAGTAGTGACCGACAGGGAAAGAGTTCACCCCTCCACTTT	CASSDRQGKSSPLHF
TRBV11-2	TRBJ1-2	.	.	TGTGCCAGCAGCTTGACAACAGGGTCTGGCTACACCTTC	CASSLTTGSGYTF
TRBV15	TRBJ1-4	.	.	TGTGCCACCAGCAGAGAAGATCAGGGGAGAGAAAAACTGTTTTTT	CATSREDQGREKLFF
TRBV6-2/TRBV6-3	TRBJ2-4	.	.	TGTGCCAGCAGTTACCCCACCTCTAGCGCTTCCTTCCGAGCCAAAAACATTCAGTACTTC	CASSYPTSSASFRAKNIQYF
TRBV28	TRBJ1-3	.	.	TGTGCCAGCAGTCCACAGGGATCTGGAAACACCATATATTTT	CASSPQGSGNTIYF
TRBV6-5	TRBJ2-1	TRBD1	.	TGTGCCAGCAGTCCCGGCAGGGGGCTCTACAATGAGCAGTTCTTC	CASSPGRGLYNEQFF
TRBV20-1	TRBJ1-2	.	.	TGCAGTGCTATAACCAGCTATGGCTACACCTTC	CSAITSYGYTF
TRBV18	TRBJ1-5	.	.	TGTGCCAGCTCACCTTCCACCCGGGTAGGCGTGGGTTATAGCAATCAGCCCCAGCATTTT	CASSPSTRVGVGYSNQPQHF
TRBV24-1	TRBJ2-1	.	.	TGTGCCCCCAAAAAAGCGGCGTACAATGAGCAGTTCTTC	CAPKKAAYNEQFF
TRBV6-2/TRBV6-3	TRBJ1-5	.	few	TGTGCCAGCAGTAGAGCGGGTGGGGTCAATCAGCCCCAGCATTTT	CASSRAGGVNQPQHF
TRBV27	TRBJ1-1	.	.	TGTGCCAGCAGTTTCCGGAGGAACACTGAAGCTTTCTTT	CASSFRRNTEAFF
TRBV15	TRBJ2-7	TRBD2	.	TGTGCCACCAGCCCCGGGACTACCGCGAGGGCCTACGAGCAGTACTTC	CATSPGTTARAYEQYF
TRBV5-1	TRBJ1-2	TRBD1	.	TGCGCCAGCAGCTCGCGGACAGGGGGCGCATGGGGCTACACCTTC	CASSSRTGGAWGYTF
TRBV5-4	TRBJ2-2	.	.	TGTGCCAGCAGCTCTCCCGGGGTCCCCGGGGAGCTGTTTTTT	CASSSPGVPGELFF
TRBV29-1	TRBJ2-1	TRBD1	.	TGCAGCGTTGGGTTTATGGGACAGGGATTCTTC	CSVGFMGQGFF
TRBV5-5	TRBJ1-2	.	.	TGTGCCAGCAGCTTGTACAGTTCCAACTATGGCTACACCTTC	CASSLYSSNYGYTF
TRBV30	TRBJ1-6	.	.	TGTGCCTGGAGTCGGAGGGAGACTTCACCCCTCCACTTT	CAWSRRETSPLHF
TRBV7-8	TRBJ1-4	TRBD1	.	TGTGCCAGCAGCTTAACAGGGGCCAAGAGTGAAAAACTGTTTTTT	CASSLTGAKSEKLFF
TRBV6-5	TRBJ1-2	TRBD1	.	TGTGCCAGCAACCCCGGGACAGATAATTATGGCTACACCTTC	CASNPGTDNYGYTF
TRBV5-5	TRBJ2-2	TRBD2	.	TGTGCCAGCAGCTCAACTGACTCTGCGGGAGGGTGGGAGCTGTTTTTT	CASSSTDSAGGWELFF
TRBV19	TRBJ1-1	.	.	TGTGCCAGTAGTATGGTAGGGGCGAACACTGAAGCTTTCTTT	CASSMVGANTEAFF
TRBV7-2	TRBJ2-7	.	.	TGTGCCAGCAGCTTAGCGTACTCCTACGAGCAGTACTTC	CASSLAYSYEQYF
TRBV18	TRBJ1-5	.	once	TGTGCCAGCTCACCACCGGGACCAGGGGCCCAGCCCCAGCATTTT	CASSPPGPGAQPQHF
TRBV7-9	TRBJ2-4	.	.	TGTGCCAGCAGCGACAAGAACATTCAGTACTTC	CASSDKNIQYF
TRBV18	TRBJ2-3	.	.	TGTGCCAGCTCACGTCGATTGGTAGCCACAGATACGCAGTATTTT	CASSRRLVATDTQYF
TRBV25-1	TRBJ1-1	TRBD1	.	TGTGCCAGCGAGGACAGGGTGAACACTGAAGCTTTCTTT	CASEDRVNTEAFF
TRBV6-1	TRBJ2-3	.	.	TGTGCCAGCAGTGAAAGAGTCCCCGCAGGTACGCAGTATTTT	CASSERVPAGTQYF
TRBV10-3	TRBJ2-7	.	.	TGTGCCATCAGTCCTCGCGGTGGTGGGAGCTCCTACGAGCAGTACTTC	CAISPRGGGSSYEQYF
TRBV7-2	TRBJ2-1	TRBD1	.	TGTGCCAGCAGCTCTCTCGGACAGGGATACAATGAGCAGTTCTTC	CASSSLGQGYNEQFF
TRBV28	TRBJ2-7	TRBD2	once	TGTGCCAGCAGTTTAATGGGGACTAGCGGGACTTCCTACGAGCAGTACTTC	CASSLMGTSGTSYEQYF
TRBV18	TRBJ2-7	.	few	TGTGCCAGCTCACAGGACTCCCGCGAGCAGTACTTC	CASSQDSREQYF
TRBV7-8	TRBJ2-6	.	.	TGTGCCAGCAGCATACTAGGCCCGGGCTCTGGGGCCAACGTCCTGACTTTC	CASSILGPGSGANVLTF
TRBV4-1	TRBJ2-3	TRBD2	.	TGCGCCAGCAGCCACACCGGGACTAGCGGGGCAGTGGGGGGTACGCAGTATTTT	CASSHTGTSGAVGGTQYF
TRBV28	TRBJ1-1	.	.	TGTGCCAGCAATAGTGGAGGGGCCGGGGGCACTGAAGCTTTCTTT	CASNSGGAGGTEAFF
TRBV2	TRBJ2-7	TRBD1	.	TGTGCCAGCAGTAAGGACGGACAGGCGAGCTCCTACGAGCAGTACTTC	CASSKDGQASSYEQYF
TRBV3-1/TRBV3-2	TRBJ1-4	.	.	TGTGCCAGCAGGAACGACATGGGTTCAGGTGAAAAACTGTTTTTT	CASRNDMGSGEKLFF
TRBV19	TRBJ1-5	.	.	TGTGCCAGTAGTACCGGGACCGGGGGAGGCCAGCCCCAGCATTTT	CASSTGTGGGQPQHF
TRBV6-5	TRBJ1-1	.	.	TGTGCCAGCAGCCCCGGTGGGGGCCGTAGCACTGAAGCTTTCTTT	CASSPGGGRSTEAFF
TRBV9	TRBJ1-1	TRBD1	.	TGTGCCAGCAGCATAGACGGGACAGGGAACACTGAAGCTTTCTTT	CASSIDGTGNTEAFF
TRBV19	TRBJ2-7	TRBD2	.	TGTGCCAGTAGTCCAGGGACTAGCGGGTCCGAGCAGTACTTC	CASSPGTSGSEQYF
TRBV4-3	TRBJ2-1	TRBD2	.	TGCGCCAGCAGCCGACTAGCGATTGCGTCTAATGAGCAGTTCTTC	CASSRLAIASNEQFF
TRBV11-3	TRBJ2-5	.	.	TGTGCCCCCAGGGGCTTATCCACCGGAGAGACCCAGTACTTC	CAPRGLSTGETQYF
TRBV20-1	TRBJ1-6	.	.	TGCAGTGCCAGCAGCGATTCACCCCTCCACTTT	CSASSDSPLHF
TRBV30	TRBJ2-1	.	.	TGTGCCTCACTACCGACCGAAGGGGCGCCGGCCTACAATGAGCAGTTCTTC	CASLPTEGAPAYNEQFF
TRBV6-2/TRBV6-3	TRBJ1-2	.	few	TGTGCCAGCAGTTACTCGAGGGCAGCTTATTCTAACTATGGCTACACCTTC	CASSYSRAAYSNYGYTF